Listed here are 23 T cell receptor beta chains from one sample, sequenced in a study of OX40 agonist ivuxolimab in advanced cancers. Here immunoSEQ multiplex PCR was the method, and the copy in TCRdb shows in-frame clones only, minus some. The repertoire includes 40,000 to 45,000 clones, under 90% of them detected once, and about 23% sits in the top ten. The sequencing here drew on CD4+ or CD8+ T cells sorted from blood, taken in a trial of the OX40 agonist ivuxolimab. All receptors derive from an adult with an advanced solid tumor such as melanoma, head and neck, liver or kidney cancer.

This clone was observed a handful of times. The chain is built from TRBV5-1 and TRBJ2-3; D is ambiguous. The germline CDR1 and CDR2 sequences are SGHRS and YFSETQ. This CDR3 is built from 16 residues. V was clipped by 1 base and J by 0 bases, with 12 bases between them. The CDR3 DNA follows: TGCGCCAGCAGCTTGCCCGAAAAATCTAGCACAGATACGCAGTATTTT. Residues: CASSLPEKSSTDTQYF.

The table lists this clone with a few counts. CDR3 amino acids: CAISLGQSNQPQHF. For the CDR3, the DNA is TGTGCCATCAGCCTGGGACAGAGCAATCAGCCCCAGCATTTT. The chain employs TRBV10-3 and TRBJ1-5; TRBD1 matches at 7 bases. Germline V lookup: CDR1 ENHRY, CDR2 SYGVKD. J lost 1 base, V lost 6 bases, and 3 bases had no gene match. The CDR3 has 14 residues.

V usage is TRBV6-4 and J usage is TRBJ1-2; TRBD1 might be the D (5 bases). Germline lookup yields CDR1 MRHNA and CDR2 SNTAGT. V was clipped by 5 bases and J by 4 bases, with 26 bases between them. The CDR3 loop spans 18 amino acids. This CDR3 is CASSTQSLTGFRGYGYTF. CDR3 sequence (DNA): TGTGCCAGCAGTACCCAAAGCCTCACAGGATTCCGGGGCTATGGCTACACCTTC.

This clone has just one count. This chain joins TRBV7-6 and TRBJ2-1; D is unclear. The length of the CDR3 is 12 residues. V was clipped by 5 bases and J by 7 bases, with 9 bases between them. CDR1 is SGHVS, CDR2 FNYEAQ, per germline. The CDR3 is CASSLGSNEQFF. Here the CDR3 DNA reads TGTGCCAGCAGCCTCGGGTCGAATGAGCAGTTCTTC.

The chain is built from TRBV6-1 and TRBJ2-5; D is ambiguous. The CDR3 covers 14 residues. CDR1 and CDR2 from the germline V gene are MNHNS and SASEGT. V gave up 1 base and J gave up 4 bases, with 10 bases separating them. CDR3 in DNA: TGTGCCAGCAGTGAAGTGGATACCCGAGAGACCCAGTACTTC. It is translated as CASSEVDTRETQYF.

CDR3 sequence reads: CASSLPGLANEQFF. The CDR3 nucleotides are TGTGCCAGCTCACTACCAGGACTAGCAAATGAGCAGTTCTTC. V is TRBV18 and J is TRBJ2-1, with 8 bases lining up with TRBD2. The CDR3 extends over 14 amino acids. Germline CDR1 is KGHSH and CDR2 is LQKENI. Germline trimming cut 4 bases from V and 7 bases from J; bases unmatched to any gene: 6. The variable domain in full, with the rest retrieved from reference TRBV18 and TRBJ2-1, is NAGVMQNPRHLVRRRGQEARLRCSPMKGHSHVYWYRQLPEEGLKFMVYLQKENIIDESGMPKERFSAEFPKEGPSILRIQQVVRGDSAAYFCASSLPGLANEQFFGPGTRLTVL.

The V call is TRBV19, the J call TRBJ2-2, with 7 bases aligning to TRBD2. There are 16 residues in the CDR3. V trimming: 5 bases; J trimming: 1 base; junction bases outside the gene matches: 7. Germline CDR1 is LNHDA and CDR2 is SQIVND (reference sequence). In DNA, the CDR3 is TGTGCCAGTAGTCTCAGACCTAGCGGGAACACCGGGGAGCTGTTTTTT. Protein: CASSLRPSGNTGELFF.

This chain uses TRBV7-9 with TRBJ2-1, with unresolved D. Trimming stripped 5 bases from V and 5 bases from J, with 7 bases between. The V gene's germline CDR1 is SEHNR and CDR2 FQNEAQ (reference sequence). The length of the CDR3 is 12 residues. The CDR3 sequence: CASSTFNNEQFF. CDR3 in DNA: TGTGCCAGCAGCACATTCAACAATGAGCAGTTCTTC.

This clone was observed a few times. V gene TRBV9 combines with J gene TRBJ2-3; 10 positions agree with TRBD2. CDR1 and CDR2 (germline): SGDLS, YYNGEE. The CDR3 runs to 18 residues. J lost 1 base, V lost 0 bases, and 8 bases had no gene match. The chain's CDR3 is CASSVESLAGGRTDTQYF. CDR3 in DNA: TGTGCCAGCAGCGTAGAGAGCTTAGCGGGGGGCCGCACAGATACGCAGTATTTT.

This clone has only a few counts. The chain links TRBV14 to TRBJ2-7, with D perhaps TRBD1 (6 bases). V was cut by 6 bases and J by 2 bases, with 14 bases left in between. This CDR3 comprises 14 residues. Germline values: CDR1 SGHDN, CDR2 FVKESK. The CDR3 bases are TGTGCCAGCAGTTATCAGGGGCTGGCCTACGAGCAGTACTTC. This codes for CASSYQGLAYEQYF.

This clone was recorded at least ten times. The gene calls are TRBV9 and TRBJ2-7; D assignment may be TRBD1 or TRBD2 (5 bases each). Trimming took off 3 bases at V and 6 bases at J, with 25 bases between the two ends. Germline V gene lookup returns CDR1 SGDLS and CDR2 YYNGEE. This CDR3 comprises 17 residues. The CDR3 region has the DNA TGTGCCAGCAGCGGACCGGGCCTTATTGGGGACGCTTCCGAGCAGTACTTC. Its protein is CASSGPGLIGDASEQYF.

This chain connects TRBV5-6 to TRBJ2-2, with 8 bases that match TRBD1. V trimming: 3 bases; J trimming: 2 bases; junction bases outside the gene matches: 12. CDR3 length: 18 residues. Germline CDR1 is SGHDT and CDR2 is YYEEEE. This CDR3 is CASSSVLGQVLNTGELFF. The CDR3 DNA is TGTGCCAGCAGCTCGGTTCTGGGACAGGTTTTAAACACCGGGGAGCTGTTTTTT.

The chain links TRBV2 to TRBJ1-1, with D unresolved. Trimming pared 5 bases from V and 1 base from J, leaving 8 bases between. CDR1 and CDR2 from the germline V gene are SNHLY and FYNNEI. There are 13 residues in the CDR3. For the CDR3, the DNA is TGTGCCAGCAGTCCAGGAAGGAACACTGAAGCTTTCTTT. Its translation is CASSPGRNTEAFF.

The V gene is TRBV9, the J gene TRBJ1-3; 7 bases are shared with TRBD1. Germline V gene lookup returns CDR1 SGDLS and CDR2 YYNGEE. The CDR3 is 17 residues long. J gave up 0 bases and V 3 bases, and 9 bases lay outside the gene matches. The CDR3 coding sequence is TGTGCCAGCAGCGCCGTCCCAACAGGGGTCTCTGGAAACACCATATATTTT. It yields the protein CASSAVPTGVSGNTIYF.

The sample holds a few counts of this clone. This rearrangement joins TRBV4-1 to TRBJ1-5; D gene ambiguous. The CDR3 is 13 residues long. V was trimmed by 4 bases and J by 2 bases, leaving 6 bases between them. Germline loops: CDR1 MGHRA, CDR2 YSYEKL. The CDR3 sequence: CASSPTGNQPQHF. CDR3 nucleotides: TGCGCCAGCAGCCCGACGGGCAATCAGCCCCAGCATTTT.

The V call is TRBV7-9, the J call TRBJ1-2; perhaps TRBD1 as D (6 bases). CDR1 is SEHNR, CDR2 FQNEAQ, per germline (reference sequence). The CDR3 is 13 amino acids. The V gene lost 1 base and the J gene lost 7 bases, with 10 bases spanning the gap. This chain's CDR3 is CASSLVQGTGYTF. In nucleotides, the CDR3 is TGTGCCAGCAGCTTAGTGCAGGGGACTGGCTACACCTTC.

This sequence joins TRBV30 and TRBJ1-1; the match to TRBD1 covers 10 bases. In germline, CDR1 is GTSNPN, CDR2 SVGIG (reference sequence). The ends lost 4 bases at V and 3 bases at J; junction bases unmatched: 5. The CDR3 is 14 residues long. The CDR3 loop is CAWTRDRGYTEAFF. The CDR3 DNA is TGTGCCTGGACCCGGGACAGGGGATACACTGAAGCTTTCTTT.

CDR3 bases: TGTGCCAGCAGCTCCCCGGCGGGGGGCAGGTACGAGCAGTACTTC. As protein: CASSSPAGGRYEQYF. The gene calls are TRBV7-6 and TRBJ2-7; 8 nucleotides match TRBD2. V was pared by 4 bases and J by 4 bases, with 9 bases of the junction left unmatched. Germline V gene lookup returns CDR1 SGHVS and CDR2 FNYEAQ. The CDR3 extends over 15 amino acids.

The chain recombines TRBV6-5 with TRBJ2-5; perhaps TRBD2 as D (6 bases). Germline assignment: CDR1 MNHEY and CDR2 SVGAGI. Trimming removed 6 bases from V and 1 base from J, with 9 bases in between. The CDR3 is 13 residues long. The DNA for the CDR3 is TGTGCCAGCAGCCTACTAGCCCAAGAGACCCAGTACTTC. Translated: CASSLLAQETQYF.

This clone was observed a single time. The CDR3 protein is CASSQDRAEVTDTQYF. The DNA of the CDR3 is TGCGCCAGCAGCCAAGACCGAGCGGAGGTCACAGATACGCAGTATTTT. The V call is TRBV4-1, the J call TRBJ2-3, with a weak D call TRBD2 (5 bases). V was cut by 0 bases and J by 2 bases, with 12 bases left in between. In germline, CDR1 is MGHRA, CDR2 YSYEKL. CDR3 length: 16 residues.

The chain uses TRBV5-6 and TRBJ2-7; D call uncertain. The CDR3 spans 15 residues. CDR1 and CDR2 (germline): SGHDT, YYEEEE. Trimming took 3 bases from V and 2 from J, leaving 15 bases between them. The CDR3 bases are TGTGCCAGCAGCTCCGTAGGGCCCCTAACCTACGAGCAGTACTTC. Protein product: CASSSVGPLTYEQYF.

This rearrangement joins TRBV7-9 to TRBJ1-3; D gene unclear. Trimming removed 1 base at V and 2 bases at J, with 9 bases between. CDR1 and CDR2 from the germline V gene are SEHNR and FQNEAQ (reference sequence). This CDR3 contains 15 residues. The CDR3 nucleotides are TGTGCCAGCAGCTTAGTACCCGTAGCTGGAAACACCATATATTTT. Protein: CASSLVPVAGNTIYF.

The table lists this clone with a count of one. Other DNA sequences of this sample code for an identical CDR3. J is TRBJ2-1 and V is TRBV9; a weak D match, TRBD2 (6 bases). The V gene's germline CDR1 is SGDLS and CDR2 YYNGEE. V was shortened by 2 bases and J by 3 bases, with 12 bases between the two germline ends. This CDR3 contains 15 residues. The CDR3 coding sequence is TGTGCCAGCAGCGTTGACGGGAGCGTCTACAATGAGCAGTTCTTC. As protein: CASSVDGSVYNEQFF.